This entry is about one T cell receptor beta chain. Antigen specificity is unknown. The method was immunoSEQ multiplex PCR; TCRdb's version includes in-frame clones alone and lacks a portion of them. The sample has 30,000 or so clones, roughly four fifths seen once; the top ten hold about 18%. This record belongs to a study of PD-1 blockade in classical Hodgkin lymphoma. The study, taken as a whole, reports: The study found that TCR diversity rose significantly by C4D1 in CD4+ but not CD8+ cells.

Stated time point: cycle 4 day 1 (C4D1), after 6 weeks of nivolumab. Exposure to brentuximab vedotin varied, and each patient had relapsed following autologous stem cell transplantation. From germline, CDR1 is SGHTA and CDR2 FQGNSA. This CDR3 region has 13 residues. The V gene lost 5 bases and the J gene lost 11 bases, with 19 bases spanning the gap. The sample in question was peripheral blood mononuclear cells (PBMCs), obtained before the fourth cycle of nivolumab. The chain joins TRBV7-2 to TRBJ2-7, with D possibly matching TRBD1 (6 bases). The clonotype was recovered from a human donor with classical Hodgkin lymphoma. CDR3 loop: CASSAIQGRQKYF. In DNA, the CDR3 is TGTGCCAGCAGCGCTATTCAGGGGCGGCAAAAGTACTTC.